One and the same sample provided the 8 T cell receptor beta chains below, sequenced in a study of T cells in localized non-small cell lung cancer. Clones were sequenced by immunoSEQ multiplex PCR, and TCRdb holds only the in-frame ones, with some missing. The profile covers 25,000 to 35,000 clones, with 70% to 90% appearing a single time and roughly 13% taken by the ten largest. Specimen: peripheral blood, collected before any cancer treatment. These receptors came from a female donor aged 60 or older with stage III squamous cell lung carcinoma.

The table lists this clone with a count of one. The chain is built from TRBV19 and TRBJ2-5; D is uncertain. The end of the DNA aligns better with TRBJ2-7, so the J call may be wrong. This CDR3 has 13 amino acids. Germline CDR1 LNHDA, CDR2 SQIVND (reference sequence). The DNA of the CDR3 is TGTGCCAGTAGTATTTCCCGAGGCAACGAGCAGTACTTC. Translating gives CASSISRGNEQYF.

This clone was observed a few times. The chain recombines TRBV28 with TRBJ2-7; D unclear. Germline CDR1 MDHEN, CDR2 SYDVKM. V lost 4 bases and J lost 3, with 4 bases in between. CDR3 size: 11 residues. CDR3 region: CASSSYYEQYF. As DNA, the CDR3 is TGTGCCAGCAGTTCGTACTACGAGCAGTACTTC.

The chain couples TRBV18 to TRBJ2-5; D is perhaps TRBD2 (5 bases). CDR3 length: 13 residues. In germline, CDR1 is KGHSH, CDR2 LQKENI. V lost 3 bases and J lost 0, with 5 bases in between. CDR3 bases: TGTGCCAGCTCACCGAGGGACCAAGAGACCCAGTACTTC. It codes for CASSPRDQETQYF.

The CDR3 spells CASSRRGFKGTEEDEQYF. CDR3 DNA: TGCGCCAGCAGTCGGAGGGGATTTAAGGGGACAGAAGAAGACGAGCAGTACTTC. This chain joins TRBV23-1 and TRBJ2-7; the D gene is possibly TRBD1 (7 bases). TRBV23-1 is sorted into the ORF group, with uncertain function. The CDR3 loop spans 18 amino acids. The germline V and J ends were trimmed by 4 bases and 5 bases, with 27 bases remaining between them.

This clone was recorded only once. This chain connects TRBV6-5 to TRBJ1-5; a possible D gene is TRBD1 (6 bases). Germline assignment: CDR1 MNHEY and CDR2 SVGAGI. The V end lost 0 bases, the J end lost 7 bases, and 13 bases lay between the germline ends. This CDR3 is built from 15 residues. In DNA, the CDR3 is TGTGCCAGCAGTTACTCGGGGGCCCTCGGGCAGCCCCAGCATTTT. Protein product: CASSYSGALGQPQHF.

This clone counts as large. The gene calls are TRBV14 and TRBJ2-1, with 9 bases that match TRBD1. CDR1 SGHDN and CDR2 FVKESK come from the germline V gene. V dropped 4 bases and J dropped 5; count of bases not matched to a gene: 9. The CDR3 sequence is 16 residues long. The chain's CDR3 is CASSPIPGQGDNEQFF. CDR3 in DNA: TGTGCCAGCAGCCCTATCCCGGGACAGGGAGACAATGAGCAGTTCTTC.

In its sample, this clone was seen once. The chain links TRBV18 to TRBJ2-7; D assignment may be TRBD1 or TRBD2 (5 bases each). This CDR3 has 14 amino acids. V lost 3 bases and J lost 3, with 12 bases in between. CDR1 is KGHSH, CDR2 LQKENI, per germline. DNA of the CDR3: TGTGCCAGCTCACCGGGGGTTCGCCTCTACGAGCAGTACTTC. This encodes CASSPGVRLYEQYF.

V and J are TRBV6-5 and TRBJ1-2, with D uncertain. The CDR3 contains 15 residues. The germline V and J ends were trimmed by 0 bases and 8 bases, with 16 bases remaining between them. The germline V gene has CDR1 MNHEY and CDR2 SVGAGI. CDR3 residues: CASSYSRQKERGYTF. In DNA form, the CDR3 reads TGTGCCAGCAGTTACTCGAGGCAAAAAGAGAGGGGCTACACCTTC.